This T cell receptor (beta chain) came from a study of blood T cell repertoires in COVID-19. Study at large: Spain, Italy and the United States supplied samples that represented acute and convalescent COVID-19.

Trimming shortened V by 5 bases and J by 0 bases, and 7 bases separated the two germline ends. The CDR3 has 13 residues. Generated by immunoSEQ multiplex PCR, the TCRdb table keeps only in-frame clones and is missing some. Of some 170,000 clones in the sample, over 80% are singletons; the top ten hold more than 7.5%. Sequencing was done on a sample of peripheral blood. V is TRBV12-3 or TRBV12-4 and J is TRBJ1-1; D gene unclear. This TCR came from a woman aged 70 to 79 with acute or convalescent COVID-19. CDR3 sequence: CASSPRMNTEAFF. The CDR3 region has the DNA TGTGCCAGCAGTCCCCGTATGAACACTGAAGCTTTCTTT.